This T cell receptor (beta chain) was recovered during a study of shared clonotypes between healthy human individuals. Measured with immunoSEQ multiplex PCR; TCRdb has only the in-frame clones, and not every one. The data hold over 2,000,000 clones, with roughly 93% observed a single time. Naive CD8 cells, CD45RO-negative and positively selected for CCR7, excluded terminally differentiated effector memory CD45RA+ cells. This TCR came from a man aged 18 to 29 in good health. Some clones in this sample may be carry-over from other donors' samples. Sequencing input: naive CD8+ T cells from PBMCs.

The CDR3 DNA is TGTGCCAGCAGTCTCTTAACCGGGACTAGCGGGATCGGGGGCACAGATACGCAGTATTTT. Amino acid sequence: CASSLLTGTSGIGGTDTQYF. V usage is TRBV28 and J usage is TRBJ2-3, with TRBD2 matching over 13 bases. The CDR3 has 20 amino acids. CDR1 and CDR2 from the germline V gene are MDHEN and SYDVKM. The trim removed 5 bases at V and 1 base at J, leaving 15 bases unmatched. Using reference TRBV28 and TRBJ2-3 for the parts outside the CDR3, the full variable domain is DVKVTQSSRYLVKRTGEKVFLECVQDMDHENMFWYRQDPGLGLRLIYFSYDVKMKEKGDIPEGYSVSREKKERFSLILESASTNQTSMYLCASSLLTGTSGIGGTDTQYFGPGTRLTVL.